This T cell receptor beta chain stems from a study of monozygotic twins with inflammatory bowel disease. CDR1 is MNHEY and CDR2 is SMNVEV in the germline V gene (reference sequence). CDR3 length: 14 amino acids. Researchers used template switching to add UMIs featuring a 6-nucleotide sample barcode. TCRdb reprocessed the 5' RACE reads, keeping one entry per CDR3 protein, no DNA. In all, the sample yields under 200,000 distinct CDR3 sequences. V usage is TRBV27 and J usage is TRBJ2-7. Material: blood. This sequence was found in a human donor with ulcerative colitis or Crohn's disease, or a healthy co-twin of an affected twin (not recorded which). CDR3: CASSYHRGSYEQYF.